These 5 T cell receptor beta chains share one sample of origin, sequenced in a study of blood T cell repertoires in COVID-19 (dated by TCRdb to the early 2020s). The method was the immunoSEQ multiplex PCR assay. In TCRdb, the immuneACCESS table is reduced to in-frame sequences with V and J assigned. These tables do not hold every clone; where another copy was compared, an unresolved V gene accounts for under half, and the others remain unexplained. Here the sample has roughly 56,000 clones; 65% to 90% occur a single time. The ten largest clones add up to more than 8.5% of the sample. Sample: peripheral blood. These receptors were collected from a human donor in a cohort sampled during active COVID-19.

The sample holds many counts of this clone. The chain has TRBV5-1 and TRBJ2-2; no clear D. This CDR3 region has 19 residues. Trimming stripped 4 bases from V and 2 bases from J, with 24 bases between. Per the germline V gene, CDR1 is SGHRS and CDR2 is YFSETQ. The CDR3 is CASSQAFSRSQLNTGELFF. The CDR3 DNA follows: TGCGCCAGCAGCCAGGCGTTCTCCCGTTCCCAACTTAACACCGGGGAGCTGTTTTTT. Combining the CDR3 with reference TRBV5-1 and TRBJ2-2 gives the whole variable domain KAGVTQTPRYLIKTRGQQVTLSCSPISGHRSVSWYQQTPGQGLQFLFEYFSETQRNKGNFPGRFSGRQFSNSRSEMNVSTLELGDSALYLCASSQAFSRSQLNTGELFFGEGSRLTVL.

The V gene is TRBV6-5, the J gene TRBJ1-4; D not resolved. The CDR3 has 14 amino acids. Between the trimmed V and J ends, which lost 5 bases and 4 bases, there was a span of 11 bases. Germline lookup yields CDR1 MNHEY and CDR2 SVGAGI. CDR3 nucleotide sequence: TGTGCCAGCAGTCGCCGTCGGTTTAATGAAAAACTGTTTTTT. Translation: CASSRRRFNEKLFF.

The chain uses TRBV19 and TRBJ2-3; TRBD2 might be the D (6 bases). The V gene's germline CDR1 is LNHDA and CDR2 SQIVND (reference sequence). The ends were cut back, 0 bases at V and 4 bases at J, with 14 bases in the middle. The CDR3 sequence is 16 residues long. This chain's CDR3 is CASSIDGSGGSDTQYF. The CDR3 DNA reads TGTGCCAGTAGTATAGACGGTAGCGGAGGATCAGATACGCAGTATTTT. Full variable domain (outside the CDR3, taken from reference TRBV19 and TRBJ2-3): DGGITQSPKYLFRKEGQNVTLSCEQNLNHDAMYWYRQDPGQGLRLIYYSQIVNDFQKGDIAEGYSVSREKKESFPLTVTSAQKNPTAFYLCASSIDGSGGSDTQYFGPGTRLTVL.

The chain is built from TRBV7-2 and TRBJ2-7, with TRBD1 matching 7 bases. Germline V gene sequence: CDR1 SGHTA, CDR2 FQGNSA. With V trimmed by 1 base and J by 1 base, 4 bases remained unmatched. The CDR3 covers 15 residues. CDR3 protein: CASSLGTGLSYEQYF. In DNA, the CDR3 is TGTGCCAGCAGCTTAGGGACAGGCCTGTCCTACGAGCAGTACTTC.

The genes are TRBV5-1 and TRBJ1-3, with D possibly TRBD1 on 5 matching bases. The CDR3 is 14 residues long. The germline V gene encodes CDR1 SGHRS and CDR2 YFSETQ. V was trimmed by 0 bases and J by 2 bases, leaving 6 bases between them. This CDR3 is CASSLAGTGNTIYF. CDR3 sequence (DNA): TGCGCCAGCAGCTTGGCAGGGACTGGAAACACCATATATTTT.